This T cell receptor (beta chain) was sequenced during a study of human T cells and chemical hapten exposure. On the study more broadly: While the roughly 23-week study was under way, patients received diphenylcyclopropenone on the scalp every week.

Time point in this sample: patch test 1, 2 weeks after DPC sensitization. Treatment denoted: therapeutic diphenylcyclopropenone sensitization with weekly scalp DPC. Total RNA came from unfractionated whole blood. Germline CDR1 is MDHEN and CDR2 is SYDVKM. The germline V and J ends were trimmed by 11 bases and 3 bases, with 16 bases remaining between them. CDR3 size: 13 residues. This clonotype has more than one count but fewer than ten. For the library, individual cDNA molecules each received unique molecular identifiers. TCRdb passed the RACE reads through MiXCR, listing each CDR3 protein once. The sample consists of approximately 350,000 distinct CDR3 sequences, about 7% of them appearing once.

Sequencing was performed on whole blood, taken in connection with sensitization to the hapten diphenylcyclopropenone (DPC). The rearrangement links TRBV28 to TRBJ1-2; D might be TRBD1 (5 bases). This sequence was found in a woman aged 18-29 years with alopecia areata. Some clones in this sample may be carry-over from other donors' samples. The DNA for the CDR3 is TGTGCCTGCCGGGACGCAGGATACTATGGCTACACCTTC. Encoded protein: CACRDAGYYGYTF.